The 8 T cell receptor beta chains in this list originate from one sample, sequenced in a study of blood T cell repertoires in COVID-19. Some clones are missing from TCRdb's copy, which holds only in-frame ones; the method was immunoSEQ multiplex PCR. This sample has roughly 68,000 clones, with roughly 88% found just once. Sequences were obtained from peripheral blood. The receptors were gathered from an older woman with acute or convalescent COVID-19.

The chain carries TRBV13 and TRBJ2-3; D call uncertain. The CDR3 runs 15 residues. V lost 0 bases and J lost 2, with 9 bases in between. Germline loops: CDR1 PRHDT, CDR2 FYEKMQ (reference sequence). The CDR3 protein is CASSLGPSDTDTQYF. The CDR3 region has the DNA TGTGCCAGCAGCTTAGGCCCAAGCGACACAGATACGCAGTATTTT.

The rearrangement uses TRBV7-3 and TRBJ1-2; TRBD1 matches at 9 bases. Germline CDR1 is SGHTA and CDR2 is FQGTGA. The CDR3 runs to 13 residues. Losses at the gene ends were 4 bases for V and 5 bases for J; bases not matched to a gene: 2. CDR3 residues: CASSSGQGYGYTF. The DNA for the CDR3 is TGTGCCAGCAGCTCTGGACAGGGGTATGGCTACACCTTC. The entire variable domain, with the rest obtained from reference TRBV7-3 and TRBJ1-2, is as follows: GAGVSQTPSNKVTEKGKYVELRCDPISGHTALYWYRQSLGQGPEFLIYFQGTGAADDSGLPNDRFFAVRPEGSVSTLKIQRTERGDSAVYLCASSSGQGYGYTFGSGTRLTVV.

The chain uses TRBV4-1 and TRBJ2-7; TRBD1 agrees at 9 bases. V trimming: 2 bases; J trimming: 6 bases; junction bases outside the gene matches: 8. The CDR3 sequence is 15 residues long. Germline CDR1 is MGHRA and CDR2 is YSYEKL. In DNA, the CDR3 is TGCGCCAGCAGCCAACCCCGGGACAGGGTACGCGAGCAGTACTTC. It is translated as CASSQPRDRVREQYF.

The chain recombines TRBV5-1 with TRBJ1-1; tentative D call: TRBD1 (5 bases). Trimming pared 0 bases from V and 0 bases from J, leaving 9 bases between. Germline V gives CDR1 SGHRS, CDR2 YFSETQ. The CDR3 runs to 15 residues. The CDR3: CASSLARGMNTEAFF. Written as DNA, the CDR3 is TGCGCCAGCAGCTTGGCGCGGGGGATGAACACTGAAGCTTTCTTT. The full variable domain, rest sourced from reference TRBV5-1 and TRBJ1-1, is KAGVTQTPRYLIKTRGQQVTLSCSPISGHRSVSWYQQTPGQGLQFLFEYFSETQRNKGNFPGRFSGRQFSNSRSEMNVSTLELGDSALYLCASSLARGMNTEAFFGQGTRLTVV.

The chain links TRBV15 to TRBJ1-1, with TRBD1 matching over 11 bases. Germline lookup yields CDR1 LNHNV and CDR2 YYDKDF (reference sequence). With 0 bases clipped from V and 0 bases from J, the junction kept 12 bases outside the gene matches. This CDR3 contains 20 residues. The CDR3 DNA reads as TGTGCCACCAGCAGAGATGGGGTAACCGGACAGGGGGCGGTGAACACTGAAGCTTTCTTT. Its protein product is CATSRDGVTGQGAVNTEAFF.

The gene calls are TRBV5-1 and TRBJ2-3; a possible D gene is TRBD2 (9 bases). Germline V gene data show CDR1 as SGHRS and CDR2 as YFSETQ. The CDR3 contains 18 residues. V lost 4 bases and J lost 4, with 25 bases in between. The CDR3 DNA is TGCGCCAGCAGCCGCCAGGGGGCTAGCGGGATGTTGGCAGATACGCAGTATTTT. Translated, it gives CASSRQGASGMLADTQYF.

This rearrangement joins TRBV19 to TRBJ1-2; D remains unclear. V gave up 6 bases and J gave up 5 bases, with 13 bases separating them. The CDR3 totals 13 residues. The germline V gene has CDR1 LNHDA and CDR2 SQIVND (reference sequence). CDR3 DNA: TGTGCCAGTAGCCTTAATACACGATATGGCTACACCTTC. The encoded protein is CASSLNTRYGYTF.

V gene TRBV18 combines with J gene TRBJ2-3, with TRBD2 identical over 7 bases. Trimming took 6 bases from V and 5 from J; bases not matched to a gene: 2. This CDR3 spans 12 amino acids. Germline lookup yields CDR1 KGHSH and CDR2 LQKENI. CDR3 loop: CASSRGEDTQYF. In DNA form, the CDR3 reads TGTGCCAGCTCCCGGGGGGAAGATACGCAGTATTTT.